Following are 21 T cell receptor beta chains from one sample sequenced in a study of blood T cell repertoires in COVID-19. Data came from immunoSEQ multiplex PCR; TCRdb stores just in-frame clones and leaves some out. The sample has about 100,000 clones, around 90% seen once. Sequenced input: peripheral blood. The receptor source for this set is a man aged 45-60 years with active or convalescent COVID-19.

V is TRBV15 and J is TRBJ2-1, with D perhaps matching TRBD1 (6 bases). The germline V gene encodes CDR1 LNHNV and CDR2 YYDKDF (reference sequence). The CDR3 spans 15 residues. V lost 0 bases and J lost 4, with 10 bases in between. The CDR3 coding sequence is TGTGCCACCAGCAGAGATCCAGGGGAATACAATGAGCAGTTCTTC. Residues: CATSRDPGEYNEQFF.

The CDR3 spells CASSRVGRVEGDTQYF. For the CDR3, the DNA is TGCGCCAGCAGCCGGGTCGGCCGAGTTGAGGGAGATACGCAGTATTTT. The chain recombines TRBV5-1 with TRBJ2-3, with TRBD2 as a possible D gene (5 bases). V was trimmed by 4 bases and J by 5 bases, leaving 20 bases between them. This CDR3 is built from 16 residues. Looked up from germline, CDR1 is SGHRS and CDR2 is YFSETQ.

The rearrangement links TRBV5-4 to TRBJ1-1; D possibly corresponds to TRBD1 (6 bases). Trimming cost V 4 bases and J 4 bases, with 17 bases left between them. Per the germline V gene, CDR1 is SGHNT and CDR2 is YYREEE (reference sequence). The CDR3 has 15 residues. The CDR3 here is CASSPAGAGGTEAFF. The CDR3 nucleotides read TGTGCCAGCAGCCCCGCAGGGGCAGGTGGCACTGAAGCTTTCTTT.

The V gene is TRBV7-2, the J gene TRBJ2-3; a possible D gene is TRBD1 (6 bases). Germline CDR1 is SGHTA and CDR2 is FQGNSA. With 2 bases removed from V and 2 bases from J, the gap between germline ends came to 11 bases. The length of the CDR3 is 15 residues. CDR3 sequence: CASSLQGSNTDTQYF. The CDR3 DNA follows: TGTGCCAGCAGCTTACAGGGGAGCAACACAGATACGCAGTATTTT. Supplemented by reference TRBV7-2 and TRBJ2-3, the full variable domain reads GAGVSQSPSNKVTEKGKDVELRCDPISGHTALYWYRQSLGQGLEFLIYFQGNSAPDKSGLPSDRFSAERTGGSVSTLTIQRTQQEDSAVYLCASSLQGSNTDTQYFGPGTRLTVL.

The CDR3 DNA reads TGTGCCACCCAGGGACTCACCAATCAGCCCCAGCATTTT. It specifies CATQGLTNQPQHF. V gene TRBV24-1 combines with J gene TRBJ1-5; perhaps TRBD1 as D (5 bases). This CDR3 comprises 13 residues. V was cut by 9 bases and J by 3 bases, with 11 bases left in between. Per the germline V gene, CDR1 is KGHDR and CDR2 is SFDVKD.

The chain joins TRBV7-6 to TRBJ2-5; 10 bases agree with TRBD2. J lost 5 bases, V lost 5 bases, and 8 bases had no gene match. Germline CDR1 and CDR2: SGHVS and FNYEAQ. This CDR3 is built from 15 residues. This CDR3 is CASSPSGGASETQYF. Here the CDR3 DNA reads TGTGCCAGCAGCCCGAGCGGGGGGGCCAGTGAGACCCAGTACTTC.

This chain joins TRBV11-2 and TRBJ2-7; D perhaps matches TRBD2 (6 bases). Trimming removed 5 bases at V and 7 bases at J, with 24 bases between. The length of the CDR3 is 16 residues. CDR1 is SGHAT and CDR2 is FQNNGV in the germline V gene. The CDR3 reads CASSLPRGEVIWEQYV. CDR3 nucleotides: TGTGCCAGCAGCCTCCCCCGCGGGGAGGTGATTTGGGAGCAGTACGTC.

The V and J genes are TRBV6-5 and TRBJ1-2; D might be TRBD1 (6 bases). Trimming shortened V by 4 bases and J by 7 bases, and 19 bases separated the two germline ends. From germline, CDR1 is MNHEY and CDR2 SVGAGI. This CDR3 is 15 amino acids long. The CDR3 DNA follows: TGTGCCAGCAGTTCGCCAGGATGGGCAGGGGCTGGCTACACCTTC. The encoded protein is CASSSPGWAGAGYTF.

The chain employs TRBV4-3 and TRBJ1-1; D might be TRBD1 (5 bases). The CDR3 contains 13 residues. The V end lost 3 bases, the J end lost 5 bases, and 10 bases lay between the germline ends. Germline V gene lookup returns CDR1 LGHNA and CDR2 YSLEER. Written as DNA, the CDR3 is TGCGCCAGCAGCCAGGGGGGTTTAACTGAAGCTTTCTTT. This sequence encodes CASSQGGLTEAFF.

The gene calls are TRBV2 and TRBJ2-5; D is possibly TRBD1 (7 bases). In germline, CDR1 is SNHLY, CDR2 FYNNEI. This CDR3 has 15 residues. V was shortened by 7 bases and J by 2 bases, with 17 bases between the two germline ends. Here the CDR3 reads CASKSQGGKQETQYF. CDR3 coding DNA: TGTGCCAGCAAATCGCAGGGGGGCAAGCAAGAGACCCAGTACTTC.

This sequence joins TRBV9 and TRBJ1-2; D not resolved. Germline loops: CDR1 SGDLS, CDR2 YYNGEE. The CDR3 loop spans 16 amino acids. Trimming took 4 bases from V and 3 from J, leaving 19 bases between them. DNA of the CDR3: TGTGCCAGCAGCCCCCGCTATGGGCCGGGAGACTATGGCTACACCTTC. Protein sequence: CASSPRYGPGDYGYTF.

The genes are TRBV5-1 and TRBJ2-1; 11 nucleotides align to TRBD2. V dropped 0 bases and J dropped 4; count of bases not matched to a gene: 6. The CDR3 sequence is 17 residues long. Germline-derived CDR1 and CDR2 are SGHRS and YFSETQ. The CDR3: CASSLEGLADPYNEQFF. The CDR3 DNA is TGCGCCAGCAGCTTGGAGGGACTAGCGGACCCGTACAATGAGCAGTTCTTC.

This clone occurred a few times. The rearrangement uses TRBV27 and TRBJ1-6; TRBD1 is a possible D gene (6 bases). Germline-derived CDR1 and CDR2 are MNHEY and SMNVEV (reference sequence). The CDR3 runs to 16 residues. V was shortened by 5 bases and J by 7 bases, with 18 bases between the two germline ends. The CDR3 protein is CASSREGGARNSPLHF. In DNA, the CDR3 is TGTGCCAGCAGTAGGGAGGGGGGGGCGAGGAATTCACCCCTCCACTTT.

The chain recombines TRBV19 with TRBJ1-2; 11 bases match TRBD1. After removal of 3 bases from V and 4 bases from J, the junction contained 7 bases not matched to a gene. The length of the CDR3 is 16 residues. Germline lookup yields CDR1 LNHDA and CDR2 SQIVND (reference sequence). DNA of the CDR3: TGTGCCAGTAGTATGTCTGGGACAGGGGGTTCCTATGGCTACACCTTC. Its protein product is CASSMSGTGGSYGYTF.

The V call is TRBV7-9, the J call TRBJ2-7; possibly TRBD1 for D (6 bases). Trimming pared 2 bases from V and 1 base from J, leaving 9 bases between. The CDR3 is 14 residues long. Germline V CDR1 and CDR2: SEHNR, FQNEAQ (reference sequence). CDR3 region: CASSLPGQSYEQYF. The CDR3 nucleotides read TGTGCCAGCAGCTTACCCGGACAGTCCTACGAGCAGTACTTC.

V is TRBV6-7 and J is TRBJ2-2; no reliable D call. TRBV6-7 is filed as an ORF, its function uncertain. The V end was cut by 2 bases, the J end by 2 bases, with 9 bases between. The CDR3 extends over 15 amino acids. CDR3 in DNA: TGTGCCAGCAGTTACATGACACGAAACACCGGGGAGCTGTTTTTT. It codes for CASSYMTRNTGELFF.

The rearrangement links TRBV6-2 or TRBV6-3 to TRBJ2-1; 10 bases line up with TRBD1. Germline assignment: CDR1 MNHEY and CDR2 SVGEGT. The CDR3 contains 16 residues. Trimming took 4 bases from V and 5 from J; bases not matched to a gene: 8. CDR3 in amino acids: CASSSLGQGSNNEQFF. DNA for the CDR3: TGTGCCAGCAGTTCCTTGGGACAGGGGTCGAACAATGAGCAGTTCTTC.

Here the CDR3 reads CASSPDRVSGYTF. The CDR3 nucleotides read TGTGCCAGCAGCCCCGACAGGGTCTCTGGCTACACCTTC. The genes are TRBV28 and TRBJ1-2; TRBD1 aligns across 7 bases. The CDR3 covers 13 residues. The germline V gene encodes CDR1 MDHEN and CDR2 SYDVKM. V shed 6 bases and J 7 bases; nucleotides not matched to a gene: 8.

The chain carries TRBV19 and TRBJ2-1; 14 bases line up with TRBD2. This CDR3 contains 18 residues. V dropped 3 bases and J dropped 5; count of bases not matched to a gene: 9. Germline V lookup: CDR1 LNHDA, CDR2 SQIVND (reference sequence). CDR3 bases: TGTGCCAGTAGTATGTTGTCGTCGACTAGCGGGGGGGACAATGAGCAGTTCTTC. It is translated as CASSMLSSTSGGDNEQFF.

The chain couples TRBV6-5 to TRBJ1-1; the match to TRBD1 covers 8 bases. Trimming cost V 6 bases and J 7 bases; bases outside gene matches: 10. CDR1 is MNHEY and CDR2 is SVGAGI in the germline V gene. The CDR3 runs to 14 residues. CDR3 coding DNA: TGTGCCAGCAGAAAACCGGGACAGGTCCTTGAAGCTTTCTTT. This sequence encodes CASRKPGQVLEAFF.

This chain uses TRBV5-1 with TRBJ1-5, with D hard to call. Looked up from germline, CDR1 is SGHRS and CDR2 is YFSETQ. The CDR3 loop spans 13 amino acids. Trimming pared 7 bases from V and 4 bases from J, leaving 12 bases between. This CDR3 is CASAEDGNQPQHF. DNA of the CDR3: TGCGCCAGCGCCGAAGACGGGAATCAGCCCCAGCATTTT.